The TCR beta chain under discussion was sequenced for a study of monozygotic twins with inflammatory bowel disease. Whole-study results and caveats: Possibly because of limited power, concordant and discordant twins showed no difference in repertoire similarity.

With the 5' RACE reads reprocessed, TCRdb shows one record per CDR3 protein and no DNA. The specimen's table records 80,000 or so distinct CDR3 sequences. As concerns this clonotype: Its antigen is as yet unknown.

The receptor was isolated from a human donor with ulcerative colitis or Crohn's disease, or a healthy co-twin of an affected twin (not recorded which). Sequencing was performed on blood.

CDR3 region: CATGLSSSYNEQFF. The rearrangement links TRBV24-1 to TRBJ2-1; TCRdb's assignment of TRBD2 cannot be checked, as there is no DNA. CDR1 and CDR2 (germline): KGHDR, SFDVKD. CDR3 length equals 14 residues.